These 13 T cell receptor beta chains were sequenced from one sample in a study of T cells after yellow fever vaccination. A single record per CDR3 protein comes from TCRdb applying MiXCR to the 5' RACE reads. Of a few hundred thousand distinct CDR3 sequences listed, about a sixth are singletons. Sequenced here: PBMCs, sampled about 5 days after the first yellow fever vaccination. The receptors were sampled from a man between 18 and 29 years old who received the YFV17D yellow fever vaccine.

This chain joins TRBV18 and TRBJ1-1, with 8 bases aligning to TRBD1. Trimming cost V 10 bases and J 0 bases; bases outside gene matches: 4. The CDR3 consists of 13 residues. Germline values: CDR1 KGHSH, CDR2 LQKENI. The CDR3 sequence is CATRQGMNTEAFF. DNA of the CDR3: TGTGCCACCCGACAGGGGATGAACACTGAAGCTTTCTTT.

This clonotype was seen only a few times. The V gene is TRBV4-3, the J gene TRBJ2-2; TRBD2 matches 10 bases. The CDR3 covers 16 residues. Germline CDR1 is LGHNA and CDR2 is YSLEER. V shed 4 bases and J 5 bases; nucleotides not matched to a gene: 7. The chain's CDR3 is CASSPTAGGTTGELFF. CDR3 in DNA: TGCGCCAGCAGCCCTACAGCGGGGGGGACGACCGGGGAGCTGTTTTTT.

This clonotype was picked up many times. The chain links TRBV6-5 to TRBJ1-6; TRBD1 matches 7 bases. After removal of 0 bases from V and 13 bases from J, the junction contained 9 bases not matched to a gene. The CDR3 has 15 amino acids. Germline CDR1 is MNHEY and CDR2 is SVGAGI. DNA for the CDR3: TGTGCCAGCAGTTACTCGAGGCAGGGGGACTTCCCCCTCCACTTT. Translating it yields CASSYSRQGDFPLHF.

This clonotype has only a few counts. The J gene is TRBJ2-5, the V gene TRBV12-3 or TRBV12-4; maybe TRBD2 (5 bases). The CDR3 totals 13 residues. Deletions cut 8 bases from V and 1 base from J, with 11 bases between. DNA for the CDR3: TGTGCCAGCGCCGGGGTGTTCCAAGAGACCCAGTACTTC. Translation gives CASAGVFQETQYF.

This rearrangement joins TRBV7-8 to TRBJ1-2; D unclear. Germline V lookup: CDR1 SGHVS, CDR2 FQNEAQ. Trimming pared 7 bases from V and 6 bases from J, leaving 15 bases between. This CDR3 has 13 amino acids. The CDR3 DNA reads as TGTGCCAGCACCTTGTGGGGTTCGAATGGCTACACCTTC. This sequence encodes CASTLWGSNGYTF.

This clonotype showed up just a few times. The chain combines TRBV5-6 with TRBJ1-1; D ambiguous. Germline V lookup: CDR1 SGHDT, CDR2 YYEEEE. CDR3 size: 14 residues. Trimming took off 4 bases at V and 0 bases at J, with 10 bases between the two ends. CDR3 sequence: CASSRRRMNTEAFF. In DNA form, the CDR3 reads TGTGCCAGCAGCCGCAGGAGAATGAACACTGAAGCTTTCTTT. Complete variable domain (other parts from reference TRBV5-6 and TRBJ1-1): DAGVTQSPTHLIKTRGQQVTLRCSPKSGHDTVSWYQQALGQGPQFIFQYYEEEERQRGNFPDRFSGHQFPNYSSELNVNALLLGDSALYLCASSRRRMNTEAFFGQGTRLTVV.

This clonotype was picked up a small number of times. The chain employs TRBV7-9 and TRBJ1-2; 8 positions agree with TRBD1. The CDR3 sequence is 15 residues long. Germline-derived CDR1 and CDR2 are SEHNR and FQNEAQ (reference sequence). V lost 4 bases, J lost 5 bases, and 9 bases stayed unmatched. The CDR3 DNA reads TGTGCCAGCAGCTGGGGGACAGGCCGTCCTTATGGCTACACCTTC. It yields the protein CASSWGTGRPYGYTF.

The rearrangement links TRBV28 to TRBJ1-5, with D maybe TRBD1 (5 bases). The germline V and J ends were trimmed by 2 bases and 8 bases, with 19 bases remaining between them. The germline V gene has CDR1 MDHEN and CDR2 SYDVKM. The CDR3 covers 16 residues. CDR3 amino acids: CASSLRTWQGDEPQHF. CDR3 nucleotide sequence: TGTGCCAGCAGTTTACGGACGTGGCAGGGAGATGAGCCCCAGCATTTT.

This chain links TRBV20-1 with TRBJ1-6; D gene uncertain. CDR3 length: 14 residues. V was pared by 8 bases and J by 10 bases, with 21 bases between. CDR1 DFQATT and CDR2 SNEGSKA come from the germline V gene (reference sequence). The CDR3 nucleotides are TGCAGTACCCGACGGCGGCAAAATGGGTCACCCCTCCACTTT. This sequence encodes CSTRRRQNGSPLHF.

The DNA of the CDR3 is TGTGCCAGCAGTGATCATCTGGAGTCCTACAATGAGCAGTTCTTC. Its protein is CASSDHLESYNEQFF. The chain carries TRBV25-1 and TRBJ2-1; D gene unclear. CDR3 length equals 15 residues. The germline V gene has CDR1 MGHDK and CDR2 SYGVNS. V was pared by 3 bases and J by 1 base, with 10 bases between.

The V and J genes are TRBV27 and TRBJ2-5, with 15 bases fitting TRBD2. Germline trimming cut 6 bases from V and 5 bases from J; bases unmatched to any gene: 10. CDR3 length equals 17 residues. Germline V gene data show CDR1 as MNHEY and CDR2 as SMNVEV (reference sequence). The CDR3 DNA reads TGTGCCAGCAGAGAGGGACTAGCGGGGGGCGAGAGGGAGACCCAGTACTTC. It yields the protein CASREGLAGGERETQYF.

A few counts support this clonotype. The chain is built from TRBV29-1 and TRBJ2-7; D ambiguous. Germline V gene sequence: CDR1 SQVTM, CDR2 ANQGSEA. CDR3 size: 11 residues. The germline V and J ends were trimmed by 6 bases and 6 bases, with 12 bases remaining between them. The DNA for the CDR3 is TGCAGCGTCTTAGCTGGGCTCGAGCAGTACGTC. This sequence encodes CSVLAGLEQYV.

This clonotype occurred a few times. V gene TRBV5-5 combines with J gene TRBJ1-3; unclear D gene. Trimming pared 4 bases from V and 0 bases from J, leaving 8 bases between. Germline V gene sequence: CDR1 SGHKS, CDR2 YYEKEE (reference sequence). The CDR3 spans 14 residues. CDR3: CASSQQSSGNTIYF. In DNA form, the CDR3 reads TGTGCCAGCAGCCAACAGAGCTCTGGAAACACCATATATTTT. The full variable domain, completed using reference TRBV5-5 and TRBJ1-3, is DAGVTQSPTHLIKTRGQQVTLRCSPISGHKSVSWYQQVLGQGPQFIFQYYEKEERGRGNFPDRFSARQFPNYSSELNVNALLLGDSALYLCASSQQSSGNTIYFGEGSWLTVV.